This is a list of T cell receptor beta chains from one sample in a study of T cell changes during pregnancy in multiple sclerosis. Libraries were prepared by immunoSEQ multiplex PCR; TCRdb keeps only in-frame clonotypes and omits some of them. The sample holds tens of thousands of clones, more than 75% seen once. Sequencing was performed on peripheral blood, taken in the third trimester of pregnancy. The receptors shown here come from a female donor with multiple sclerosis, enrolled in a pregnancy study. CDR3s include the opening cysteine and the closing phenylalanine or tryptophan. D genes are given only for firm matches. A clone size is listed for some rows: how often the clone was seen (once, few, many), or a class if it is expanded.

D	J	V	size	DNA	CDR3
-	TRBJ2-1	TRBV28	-	TGTGCCAGCAGTTTATTCAGCGGATCCTACAATGAGCAGTTCTTC	CASSLFSGSYNEQFF
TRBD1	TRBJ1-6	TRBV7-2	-	TGTGCCAGCAGCGGGCCAGGGGGCCCTCATAATTCACCCCTCCACTTT	CASSGPGGPHNSPLHF
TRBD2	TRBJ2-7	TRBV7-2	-	TGTGCCAGCAGCTTTAGTGCCGGGACTAGCGGATACGAGCAGTACTTC	CASSFSAGTSGYEQYF
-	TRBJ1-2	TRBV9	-	TGTGCCAGCAGCGTAGCGGAGGGTGACTACACCTTC	CASSVAEGDYTF
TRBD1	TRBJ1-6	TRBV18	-	TGTGCCAGCTCATCAACCCCACGACAGGGGCGCGGCTCCTATAATTCACCCCTCCACTTT	CASSSTPRQGRGSYNSPLHF
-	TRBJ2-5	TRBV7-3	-	TGTGCCAGCAGCTTCGGCGGCGACGGAGTGGACCAGTACTTC	CASSFGGDGVDQYF
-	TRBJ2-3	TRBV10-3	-	TGTGCCATCCAAGACAGAGTCTACACAGATACGCAGTATTTT	CAIQDRVYTDTQYF
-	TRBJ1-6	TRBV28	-	TGTGCCAGCAGTCCCCCCCCAGGATCTTTCTATAATTCACCCCTCCACTTT	CASSPPPGSFYNSPLHF
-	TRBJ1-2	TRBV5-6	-	TGTGCCAGCAGCCATCAGGCGAACTATGGCTACACCTTC	CASSHQANYGYTF
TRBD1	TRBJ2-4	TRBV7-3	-	TGTGCCAGCAGCCCGGGACAGGGGGCGAAAAACATTCAGTACTTC	CASSPGQGAKNIQYF
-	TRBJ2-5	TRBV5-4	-	TGTGCCAGCAGCCAATGGACGGAGGGAGAGACCCAGTACTTC	CASSQWTEGETQYF
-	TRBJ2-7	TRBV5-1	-	TGCGCCAGCAGCTTGGTCCGTGAGGGGGTCGAGCAGTACTTC	CASSLVREGVEQYF
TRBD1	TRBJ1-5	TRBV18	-	TGTGCCAGCTCACAACAGGGGTATCAGCCCCAGCATTTT	CASSQQGYQPQHF
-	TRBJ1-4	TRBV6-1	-	TGTGCCACGGAGGGGATTCCTAATGAAAAACTGTTTTTT	CATEGIPNEKLFF
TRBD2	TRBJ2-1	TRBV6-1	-	TGTGCCAGCAGTGAAGCGCTTCTGGGACTAGCGGGTTACAATGAGCAGTTCTTC	CASSEALLGLAGYNEQFF
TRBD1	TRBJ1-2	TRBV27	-	TGTGCCAGCAGTTTTGGACAGGGAGGCTTCTATGGCTACACCTTC	CASSFGQGGFYGYTF
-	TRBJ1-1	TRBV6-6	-	TGTGCCAGCAGTCTTCGGACTACTGAAGCTTTCTTT	CASSLRTTEAFF
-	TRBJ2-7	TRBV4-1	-	TGCGCCAGCAGCCGTGGGCTTTCCTACGAGCAGTACTTC	CASSRGLSYEQYF
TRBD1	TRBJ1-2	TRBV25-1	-	TGTGCCAGCAGTCCACACTCAGGGGGCTATGGCTACACCTTC	CASSPHSGGYGYTF
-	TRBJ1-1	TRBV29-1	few	TGCAGCGGGCGGGGGTGGGACACTGAAGCTTTCTTT	CSGRGWDTEAFF
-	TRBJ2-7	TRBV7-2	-	TGTGCCAGCAGCTTAGCCGGGGGTCCAGGGTGGCACGAGCAGTACTTC	CASSLAGGPGWHEQYF
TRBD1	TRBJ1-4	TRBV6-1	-	TGTGCCAGCATACGGGACAGGGCTAGTGAAAAACTGTTTTTT	CASIRDRASEKLFF
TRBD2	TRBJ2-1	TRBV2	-	TGTGCCAGCAGAAACGAGCGGGGGGGCAATGAGCAGTTCTTC	CASRNERGGNEQFF
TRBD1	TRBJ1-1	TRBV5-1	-	TGCGCCAGCAGCTTGGAGGCGACAGGGACTGAAGCTTTCTTT	CASSLEATGTEAFF
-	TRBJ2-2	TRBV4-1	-	TGCGCCAGCAGCTTGTGGGCAGGGGACACCGGGGAGCTGTTTTTT	CASSLWAGDTGELFF
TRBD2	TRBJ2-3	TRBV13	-	TGTGCCAGCAGCCTAGGCGGGGAGGGGTCAGATACGCAGTATTTT	CASSLGGEGSDTQYF
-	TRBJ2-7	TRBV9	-	TGTGCCAGCACCCCTGGGGCCCAGAGCTCCTACGAGCAGTACTTC	CASTPGAQSSYEQYF
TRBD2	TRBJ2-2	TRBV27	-	TGTGCCAGCAGTCCCCAGGAGCGGGGGAGAACCGGGGAGCTGTTTTTT	CASSPQERGRTGELFF